One and the same sample provided the 15 T cell receptor beta chains below, sequenced in a study of read filtering for tumor transcriptome and immune sequencing. The library was built from around 400 ng RNA with molecular barcoded adaptors for alpha/delta and beta/gamma chains. MiXCR was run by TCRdb on the reads, yielding one entry per CDR3 protein. Of roughly 25,000 distinct CDR3 sequences in the sample, 20% to 25% were seen once. Sequencing was done on a sample of a population of CD138-negative cells sorted from bone marrow. The source of these receptors is a donor over 35 with multiple myeloma.

Note on this clonotype: A junction boundary mismatches the germline segment, possibly from a read error. The genes are TRBV29-1 and TRBJ2-2; the match to TRBD1 covers 8 bases. Germline V gives CDR1 SQVTM, CDR2 ANQGSEA. This CDR3 has 14 residues. The CDR3 sequence is CSVPDRGGTGELLF. The CDR3 DNA reads TGCAGCGTTCCAGACAGGGGTGGCACCGGGGAGCTGCTTTTT.

This clonotype was detected only a few times. Given a far larger clone just one base away, this is likely a sequencing read error. The V and J genes are TRBV6-5 and TRBJ2-7, with D perhaps matching TRBD1 or TRBD2 (5 bases each). The CDR3 totals 15 residues. Germline V gene lookup returns CDR1 MNHEY and CDR2 SVGAGI. The CDR3 nucleotides are TGTGCCAGCAGTTACTGGGACGTCCTGTCCTACGGGCAGTACTTC. Translation gives CASSYWDVLSYGQYF.

This clonotype appeared many times. The gene calls are TRBV11-3 and TRBJ2-3; D ambiguous. Germline assignment: CDR1 SGHNT and CDR2 YENEEA. Trimming left V 0 bases short and J 8 bases short, with 9 bases between. This CDR3 is 13 amino acids long. The CDR3 sequence: CASSLESPSTQYF. CDR3 nucleotide sequence: TGTGCCAGCAGCTTAGAGTCCCCGTCTACGCAGTATTTT.

The table lists this clonotype with many counts. The chain links TRBV7-8 to TRBJ1-1; TRBD1 matches 8 bases. The germline gives CDR1 SGHVS, CDR2 FQNEAQ. V lost 0 bases and J lost 6; bases outside the gene matches: 6. The CDR3 is 15 amino acids. The CDR3 region has the DNA TGTGCCAGCAGCTTAGCCCGGACAGGGTGGGCTGAAGCTTTCTTT. Protein product: CASSLARTGWAEAFF. The full variable domain, rest sourced from reference TRBV7-8 and TRBJ1-1, is GAGVSQSPRYKVAKRGQDVALRCDPISGHVSLFWYQQALGQGPEFLTYFQNEAQLDKSGLPSDRFFAERPEGSVSTLKIQRTQQEDSAVYLCASSLARTGWAEAFFGQGTRLTVV.

There are many counts of this clonotype. The V and J genes are TRBV3-1 and TRBJ1-1; TRBD1 might be the D (5 bases). V was shortened by 4 bases and J by 0 bases, with 18 bases between the two germline ends. Germline V gene data show CDR1 as LGHDT and CDR2 as YNNKEL (reference sequence). CDR3 size: 17 residues. The CDR3 DNA follows: TGTGCCAGCAGCCCCACCCGGGGGGAGCACATGAACACTGAAGCTTTCTTT. As protein: CASSPTRGEHMNTEAFF.

By share, this clonotype ranks as medium-sized. This chain joins TRBV29-1 and TRBJ2-7; maybe TRBD2 (6 bases). The germline V and J ends were trimmed by 3 bases and 3 bases, with 15 bases remaining between them. Germline-derived CDR1 and CDR2 are SQVTM and ANQGSEA. The CDR3 extends over 14 amino acids. CDR3: CSVELAETLYEQYF. In DNA form, the CDR3 reads TGCAGCGTTGAGTTAGCGGAGACCCTCTACGAGCAGTACTTC.

This clonotype appeared many times. Possible read error: a much larger clone is one base away. This rearrangement joins TRBV29-1 to TRBJ2-3; no firm D call. The CDR3 runs to 10 residues. Looked up from germline, CDR1 is SQVTM and CDR2 is ANQGSEA. The CDR3 spells CGVDTDTQYF. In DNA, the CDR3 is TGCGGCGTTGATACGGATACGCAGTATTTT.

This clonotype occurred once. A far larger clone is a single base away, which makes a read error likely. The chain couples TRBV3-2 to TRBJ2-7; TRBD2, the table's D call, lacks a check against the DNA. TRBV3-2 is annotated as a pseudogene. This CDR3 is built from 15 residues. The chain's CDR3 is CARSQDPAGGREQYF. The CDR3 nucleotides read TGTGCCAGAAGCCAAGACCCAGCGGGAGGGCGAGAGCAGTACTTC.

This clonotype was observed a few times. The chain employs TRBV24-1 and TRBJ2-3; 8 nucleotides line up with TRBD2. Germline V gives CDR1 KGHDR, CDR2 SFDVKD. The CDR3 is made up of 16 amino acids. V shed 3 bases, J shed 2 bases, and the junction held 6 bases outside the gene matches. This CDR3 is CATSDREGTYTDTQYF. CDR3 sequence (DNA): TGTGCCACCAGTGATCGGGAGGGGACCTACACAGATACGCAGTATTTT.

In this sample, this clonotype turned up many times. The V gene is TRBV28, the J gene TRBJ2-3; the D gene could be TRBD1 or TRBD2 (5 bases each). Germline CDR1 reads MDHEN; CDR2 reads SYDVKM. The CDR3 length is 15 residues. Trimming pared 3 bases from V and 3 bases from J, leaving 13 bases between. For the CDR3, the DNA is TGTGCCAGCAGTTTTGGGGGAGTTAGGACAGATACGCAGTATTTT. It encodes CASSFGGVRTDTQYF.

This clonotype appeared many times. The V call is TRBV10-3, the J call TRBJ1-1; possibly TRBD1 for D (6 bases). The CDR3 runs to 17 residues. The V end lost 0 bases, the J end lost 0 bases, and 14 bases lay between the germline ends. In germline, CDR1 is ENHRY, CDR2 SYGVKD. The CDR3 loop is CAISESTDRSMNTEAFF. CDR3 DNA sequence: TGTGCCATCAGTGAGTCGACCGACAGGTCCATGAACACTGAAGCTTTCTTT.

This clonotype was seen many times. The rearrangement joins TRBV29-1 to TRBJ2-7; D is perhaps TRBD2 (5 bases). This CDR3 has 12 amino acids. V dropped 4 bases and J dropped 1 base, with 8 bases sitting between them. Germline V gene data show CDR1 as SQVTM and CDR2 as ANQGSEA. CDR3 in amino acids: CSVAGLSYEQYF. The CDR3 nucleotides read TGCAGCGTTGCTGGACTTTCCTACGAGCAGTACTTC.

The chain uses TRBV3-1 and TRBJ1-5, with D possibly TRBD1 on 5 matching bases. Germline CDR1 is LGHDT and CDR2 is YNNKEL (reference sequence). The CDR3 extends over 16 amino acids. V lost 1 base to trimming and J lost 4 bases, with 14 bases between them. The CDR3 DNA sequence: TGTGCCAGCAGCCAAGGGCGGGGCGTAGGGAATCAGCCCCAGCATTTT. Encoded protein: CASSQGRGVGNQPQHF.

At least ten counts were recorded for this clonotype. The V gene is TRBV10-3, the J gene TRBJ2-3; no clear D. V was trimmed by 6 bases and J by 0 bases, leaving 10 bases between them. CDR3 length: 14 residues. CDR1 and CDR2 (germline): ENHRY, SYGVKD. The CDR3 DNA follows: TGTGCCATCAGGACGACACCTAGCACAGATACGCAGTATTTT. Protein sequence: CAIRTTPSTDTQYF.

This clonotype was seen ten or more times. The chain couples TRBV29-1 to TRBJ2-3; D uncertain. Per germline, CDR1 SQVTM and CDR2 ANQGSEA. The CDR3 sequence is 14 residues long. V lost 2 bases and J 2 bases, leaving 11 bases between the germline ends. DNA for the CDR3: TGCAGCGTTGAACGGCAGGTGAACACAGATACGCAGTATTTT. The encoded protein is CSVERQVNTDTQYF.